This TCR beta chain was recovered during a study of PD-1 blockade in classical Hodgkin lymphoma. General observations from the study: According to reports, newly diagnosed patients had lower baseline TCR diversity than healthy donors, and relapsed/refractory patients had lower baseline TCR diversity still.

Sequenced by immunoSEQ multiplex PCR; TCRdb stores in-frame clones only, minus some. The sample lists 10,000 or so clones, 74% occurring once. This clone was detected only once. Its antigen is not known. V was clipped by 2 bases and J by 1 base; unmatched bases: 9. Germline V gene lookup returns CDR1 SNHLY and CDR2 FYNNEI. The CDR3 runs to 19 residues. Time point reported: cycle 4 day 1 (C4D1), after more than five weeks of nivolumab. All trial patients relapsed after autologous stem cell transplantation. Purified CD4+ T cells were obtained from thawed PBMCs through magnetic negative selection. The source is a human donor with classical Hodgkin lymphoma. V and J are TRBV2 and TRBJ2-3; 13 bases line up with TRBD2. The sample was CD4+ T cells from blood, taken before the fourth cycle of nivolumab. The CDR3 nucleotides are TGTGCCAGCAGTGAATTAACACTAGCGGGAGGGCTTGGCACAGATACGCAGTATTTT. Translation gives CASSELTLAGGLGTDTQYF.